The clone carrying this T cell receptor (beta chain) occurred many times. The antigen remains unidentified. Arm-PCR of CDR3 regions and iRepertoire HTBI primers were used to build TCR beta libraries. TCRdb re-derived calls from the multiplex PCR reads in MiXCR, one entry per CDR3 protein. The table shows 440,000 or so distinct CDR3 sequences, with less than 20% occurring only once. Germline assignment: CDR1 SGDLS and CDR2 YYNGEE. This CDR3 is built from 13 residues. Trimming shortened V by 2 bases and J by 5 bases, and 10 bases separated the two germline ends. This sample stems from a study of regulatory T cells in long-lasting Graves disease. Study results and limitations: TRBV28, TRBJ1-2 and TRBJ2-5 were segments that persistent disease favored.

Time point: newly diagnosed GD, antithyroid drugs for less than 3 months. Following extraction of RNA from PBMCs, that RNA was used to make the TCR library. EDTA tubes held about 9.7 milliliters of peripheral blood from each patient. The same data also contributed to another study, on T cells in Graves' hyperthyroidism and ophthalmopathy. As reported in that work: The HTBI primer set drove a first-round RT-PCR of the TCR CDR3. Ophthalmopathy cases were set apart from stable hyperthyroidism by a 13 V-J model.

The sequencing used peripheral blood mononuclear cells (PBMCs), collected at new diagnosis, from a patient treated with antithyroid drugs. V gene TRBV9 combines with J gene TRBJ2-5, with D unresolved. The source of this sequence is a woman younger than 45 with Graves disease. The CDR3 DNA reads TGTGCCAGCAGCGTGGGAAGGTGGGAGACCCAGTACTTC. It encodes CASSVGRWETQYF.